This T cell receptor (beta chain) was sequenced for a study of beta chain features in type 1 diabetes. The authors reverse transcribed all of the isolated RNA, so sequencing captured expressed TCRB transcripts. Clones were read by immunoSEQ multiplex PCR, and TCRdb kept only the in-frame ones, dropping some. Found here are under 450,000 clones, roughly 16% of them singletons; the top ten hold 0.019%. Markers CD45RO/CCR7/CD25/CD127/CD95/CD27 served to sort CD4+ naive, central memory, regulatory and stem cell-like memory cells. Purities in excess of 95% were seen in all sorted populations. The sequence came from a woman between 18 and 29 years old in good health. Specimen: naive CD4+ T cells from blood.

The CDR3 nucleotides read TGTGCCAGTCGACCTACAGGGGGAGGGGCTGAAGCTTTCTTT. Translated, it gives CASRPTGGGAEAFF. The chain is built from TRBV19 and TRBJ1-1; 8 positions match TRBD1. Germline V gene lookup returns CDR1 LNHDA and CDR2 SQIVND (reference sequence). The CDR3 contains 14 residues. The junction had 11 bases not matched to a gene; V was cut back by 8 bases and J by 6 bases.